This T cell receptor beta chain emerged from a study of T cell changes during pregnancy in multiple sclerosis. This table comes from immunoSEQ multiplex PCR, and its TCRdb copy is limited to in-frame clones, with some not included. The sample lists roughly 70,000 clones, 85% to 95% seen once, with less than 3.5% in the top ten. CDR3 length equals 15 residues. Germline-derived CDR1 and CDR2 are LNHNV and YYDKDF (reference sequence). V was pared by 0 bases and J by 9 bases, with 15 bases between. This receptor was identified in a female donor in good health, enrolled as a control in a pregnancy study. The sample was peripheral blood, taken in the third trimester of pregnancy. V usage is TRBV15 and J usage is TRBJ2-1; possibly TRBD2 for D (5 bases). CDR3 residues: CATSRDGLEGSEQFF. The CDR3 bases are TGTGCCACCAGCAGAGATGGGCTTGAAGGGAGTGAGCAGTTCTTC.